This T cell receptor (beta chain) was observed in a study of graft-versus-host responses after intestinal transplantation. The CDR3 has 15 residues. Germline assignment: CDR1 LNHDA and CDR2 SQIVND (reference sequence). Trimming took off 0 bases at V and 4 bases at J, with 12 bases between the two ends. The table came from immunoSEQ multiplex PCR; TCRdb's copy has only in-frame clones and leaves some out. This table has 13,000 or so clones, around 38% appearing once. Post-reaction, proliferating CD3+CD4+ and CD3+CD8+ responders (CFSE-low) were sorted. The V call is TRBV19, the J call TRBJ1-2; no clear D gene. This TCR derives from a human patient who received an intestinal transplant. Source: alloreactive CD4+ T cells from a mixed lymphocyte reaction culture, taken before intestinal transplant. The subset denotes: CFSE-low proliferating T cells sorted from roughly 6-day pre-transplant mixed lymphocyte reaction (GvH or HvG direction). This CDR3 reads CASSIDPQHSYGYTF. CDR3 DNA sequence: TGTGCCAGTAGTATAGATCCACAACATTCCTATGGCTACACCTTC.